These 14 T cell receptor beta chains were sequenced from one sample in a study of T cell responses to AZD1222 COVID-19 vaccine. This table comes from immunoSEQ multiplex PCR, and its TCRdb copy is limited to in-frame clones, with some not included. The sample consists of approximately 150,000 clones, about 90% of them appearing once. The sample consisted of peripheral blood, taken 28 days after the second AZD1222 dose. The receptors were sampled from an adult who received the AZD1222 COVID-19 vaccine.

The chain combines TRBV11-3 with TRBJ1-4; D gene ambiguous. Trimming shortened V by 0 bases and J by 8 bases, and 13 bases separated the two germline ends. The CDR3 sequence is 15 residues long. CDR1 is SGHNT, CDR2 YENEEA, per germline. CDR3 DNA sequence: TGTGCCAGCAGCTTAGATACGGCATCGGGCGAAAAACTGTTTTTT. Amino acids: CASSLDTASGEKLFF.

The chain couples TRBV5-1 to TRBJ1-1; 8 bases agree with TRBD1. This CDR3 is 15 amino acids long. The V gene end was trimmed by 3 bases and the J gene end by 1 base; junction bases not matched to a gene: 5. Germline V gene sequence: CDR1 SGHRS, CDR2 YFSETQ. DNA of the CDR3: TGCGCCAGCAGCTGGGACAGGAGAGAGAACACTGAAGCTTTCTTT. As protein: CASSWDRRENTEAFF.

The chain combines TRBV4-3 with TRBJ1-2, with D hard to call. There are 16 residues in the CDR3. Germline CDR1 is LGHNA and CDR2 is YSLEER. V lost 0 bases to trimming and J lost 0 bases, with 11 bases between them. The CDR3 coding sequence is TGCGCCAGCAGCCAAGATCCCCGGAGAGCTAACTATGGCTACACCTTC. Residues: CASSQDPRRANYGYTF.

The rearrangement links TRBV4-2 to TRBJ2-5; the D gene is possibly TRBD2 (6 bases). The CDR3 runs 18 residues. From germline, CDR1 is LGHNA and CDR2 YNFKEQ. Trimming took 0 bases from V and 2 from J, leaving 19 bases between them. The CDR3 spells CASSQDHIGEDEQETQYF. CDR3 coding DNA: TGTGCCAGCAGCCAAGATCACATAGGGGAGGACGAACAAGAGACCCAGTACTTC.

This clone was seen more than once but under ten times. The chain is built from TRBV7-9 and TRBJ2-1, with D uncertain. Trimming shortened V by 2 bases and J by 9 bases, and 5 bases separated the two germline ends. The CDR3 spans 11 residues. The germline V gene has CDR1 SEHNR and CDR2 FQNEAQ (reference sequence). CDR3 region: CASSLFAEQFF. The CDR3, as DNA: TGTGCCAGCAGCTTATTTGCTGAGCAGTTCTTC.

The J gene is TRBJ2-7, the V gene TRBV30, with D perhaps matching TRBD2 (5 bases). From germline, CDR1 is GTSNPN and CDR2 SVGIG (reference sequence). Trimming removed 5 bases at V and 3 bases at J, with 20 bases between. CDR3 length: 15 residues. CDR3 DNA: TGTGCCTGGGGACGAGCAGAGGGATCCTTCTACGAGCAGTACTTC. Protein product: CAWGRAEGSFYEQYF.

The chain has TRBV29-1 and TRBJ2-7; D may be TRBD1 (5 bases). The CDR3 extends over 15 amino acids. Trimming left V 4 bases short and J 3 bases short, with 19 bases between. CDR1 is SQVTM and CDR2 is ANQGSEA in the germline V gene. CDR3 sequence (DNA): TGCAGCGTTGCACCGGGCGGAACAGGCCTCTACGAGCAGTACTTC. Translation gives CSVAPGGTGLYEQYF.

This chain connects TRBV3-1 (or the pseudogene TRBV3-2) to TRBJ1-3; D is undetermined. The CDR3 runs 16 residues. The germline V and J ends were trimmed by 0 bases and 6 bases, with 15 bases remaining between them. Germline lookup yields CDR1 LGHDT and CDR2 YNNKEL (reference sequence). CDR3 sequence (DNA): TGTGCCAGCAGCCAAGAGCCGGCAGGTTCAGAAAACACCATATATTTT. Its protein product is CASSQEPAGSENTIYF.

This clone was counted only a few times. This chain joins TRBV7-2 and TRBJ1-3, with TRBD1 as a possible D gene (5 bases). From germline, CDR1 is SGHTA and CDR2 FQGNSA. There are 16 residues in the CDR3. The V and J ends lost 4 bases and 0 bases respectively, with 13 bases between them. The CDR3 sequence is CASSSTGPSSGNTIYF. CDR3 nucleotides: TGTGCCAGCAGCTCAACAGGACCGAGCTCTGGAAACACCATATATTTT.

In DNA form, the CDR3 reads TGTGCCAGCAGCCAAGCCGGTTCAGTAGGGAGCGTTTCACCCCTCCACTTT. Protein: CASSQAGSVGSVSPLHF. The chain uses TRBV3-1 (or the pseudogene TRBV3-2) and TRBJ1-6; D remains unclear. Per germline, CDR1 LGHDT and CDR2 YNNKEL (reference sequence). There are 17 residues in the CDR3. V lost 1 base to trimming and J lost 9 bases, with 19 bases between them.

To note about this clone: Other DNA sequences in the same sample also yield this CDR3. J is TRBJ1-5 and V is TRBV7-2, with TRBD1 as a possible D gene (5 bases). The germline V gene encodes CDR1 SGHTA and CDR2 FQGNSA. V dropped 6 bases and J dropped 4 bases, with 10 bases sitting between them. CDR3 length: 13 amino acids. CDR3 coding DNA: TGTGCCAGCAGTTTGAGGGGTAATCAGCCCCAGCATTTT. This gives the protein CASSLRGNQPQHF.

J is TRBJ1-6 and V is TRBV3-1 (or the pseudogene TRBV3-2); D is undetermined. Trimming pared 1 base from V and 11 bases from J, leaving 3 bases between. CDR1 and CDR2 (germline): LGHDT, YNNKEL (reference sequence). This CDR3 has 11 residues. Here the CDR3 reads CASSQGAPLHF. The CDR3 DNA is TGTGCCAGCAGCCAAGGGGCACCCCTCCACTTT.

The rearrangement links TRBV5-1 to TRBJ1-2; 10 bases fit TRBD1. The CDR3 covers 17 residues. With 1 base clipped from V and 8 bases from J, the junction kept 14 bases outside the gene matches. CDR1 and CDR2 from the germline V gene are SGHRS and YFSETQ. This CDR3 reads CASSLSGARQGAEGYTF. CDR3 coding DNA: TGCGCCAGCAGCTTGAGCGGGGCAAGACAGGGGGCGGAGGGCTACACCTTC.

The chain is built from TRBV7-2 and TRBJ2-1, with 7 positions matching TRBD2. Trimming cost V 2 bases and J 0 bases; bases outside gene matches: 7. Per the germline V gene, CDR1 is SGHTA and CDR2 is FQGNSA. The length of the CDR3 is 17 residues. CDR3 DNA: TGTGCCAGCAGCTTATTTGTGCGGGAGAGCTCCTACAATGAGCAGTTCTTC. It specifies CASSLFVRESSYNEQFF.